The entry below gives a single T cell receptor beta chain sequence along with its context. Its antigen is unknown. Base-call qualities are not available, and no considerably larger clone is one nucleotide away. Relative to germline, V is missing 2 bases and J is missing 0 bases, with 11 bases of the junction outside any gene match. The germline V gene sets CDR1 to SGHRS and CDR2 to YFSETQ. Counted from cysteine to phenylalanine, this CDR3 has 17 amino acids. Solely the CDR3 DNA is kept, with 51 bases framed from the first base. Read against the paper, the sample's time point label means: baseline before first vaccination. Vaccinee samples came from UK trials COV001 and COV002, including a single-blind randomized controlled phase 2/3 trial of AZD1222 (ChAdOx1 nCoV-19) in healthy adults. For TCRbeta chain sequencing, PBMC samples were collected from trial participants at day 0 and at day 28 after the second dose.

This sample is part of a study of T cell responses to AZD1222 COVID-19 vaccine (dated by TCRdb to the early 2020s). Background on the whole study: Because spike-specific TCR depth and breadth did not differ between the two schedules, AZD1222 recipients who got a second dose at roughly 4 weeks were pooled with those who got a second dose at roughly 12 weeks. TCR sequencing was performed for about 240 trial participants, of whom 200 to 220 were given two doses of AZD1222 and around 25 were given two doses of MenACWY control vaccine. Trial participants were enrolled into age subgroups of 18-55, 56-69 and 70-plus years, which contained 148, 28 and 57 TCR-sequenced participants, respectively. Overall study results and their limits: Nearly half of unique spike-specific TCRs reportedly recognized epitopes outside regions mutated in the B.1.351 and B.1.1.7 variants. No day 14 peak-response samples were available, so repertoires were characterized only after the peak T cell response. Conclusions about previously exposed vaccinees are limited because only six or seven AZD1222 recipients were SARS-CoV-2 seropositive at baseline. The 56-69-year group was small, and its depth increase did not reach significance, likely because of low power. The whole spike protein was spanned by vaccine-associated CD4 TCRs, and dominant responses were seen in regions 160-218 and 743-854. Participants were mostly white British, with more females than males. The authors suggested clonal diversity may have been underestimated. A significant rise in spike-specific TCR breadth and depth was observed after two AZD1222 doses relative to day 0 and relative to MenACWY recipients.

The CDR3 regions of human TCRbeta chains were analyzed by immunosequencing. The source study handled its data this way. TCRs in the repertoires were matched against a reference library of SARS-CoV-2-specific TCRs that had been generated with the MIRA antigen-specificity platform. Breadth meant the fraction of unique TCRs that were SARS-CoV-2-associated, whereas depth meant the fraction of total T cells that were SARS-CoV-2-associated. Using the MIRA data, each spike-specific TCR was assigned both to the spike region to which the TCR was reactive and to a CD4 or CD8 class. Log10-transformed breadth and depth values were compared by one-way ANOVA with Sidak's multiple comparisons tests. TCRdb took over this immuneACCESS table, retaining in-frame rearrangements with V and J assigned. Such tables are incomplete; in checked studies, under half of the missing clones stem from an unresolved V gene, and the remainder is unexplained. V and J calls and clone size are those listed in that table; D and trimming were worked out from the DNA. Across this sample there are 110,000 to 150,000 clones, with over 85% seen only once. The ten largest clones capture approximately 1.7% of the sample.

The sample here was peripheral blood, taken on day 0 of AZD1222 vaccination. The sequence links TRBV5-1 to TRBJ2-7; 7 nucleotides in the junction match TRBD2. This receptor was taken from an adult in good health. CDR3 protein: CASSFPKVGGLSYEQYF. Here is the DNA: TGCGCCAGCAGCTTCCCTAAAGTGGGAGGGCTCTCCTACGAGCAGTACTTC.